This T cell receptor (beta chain) was obtained from a study of cytomegalovirus exposure and HLA in healthy donors. With 60 Vbeta and 13 Jbeta primers, the PCR was carried out. TCRdb's copy holds only in-frame clones and misses some; the assay was immunoSEQ multiplex PCR. The data contain around 190,000 clones, about 78% of them singletons. This CDR3 region has 13 residues. After removal of 3 bases from V and 9 bases from J, the junction contained 3 bases not matched to a gene. The germline V gene has CDR1 SQVTM and CDR2 ANQGSEA. The rearrangement links TRBV29-1 to TRBJ2-1; 12 bases fit TRBD2. Sequenced: PBMCs. The receptor comes from a woman aged 25 to 45 in good health and CMV-seronegative. In DNA, the CDR3 is TGCAGCGTTGAGACTAGCGGGGGTCGTGAGCAGTTCTTC. Protein sequence: CSVETSGGREQFF.